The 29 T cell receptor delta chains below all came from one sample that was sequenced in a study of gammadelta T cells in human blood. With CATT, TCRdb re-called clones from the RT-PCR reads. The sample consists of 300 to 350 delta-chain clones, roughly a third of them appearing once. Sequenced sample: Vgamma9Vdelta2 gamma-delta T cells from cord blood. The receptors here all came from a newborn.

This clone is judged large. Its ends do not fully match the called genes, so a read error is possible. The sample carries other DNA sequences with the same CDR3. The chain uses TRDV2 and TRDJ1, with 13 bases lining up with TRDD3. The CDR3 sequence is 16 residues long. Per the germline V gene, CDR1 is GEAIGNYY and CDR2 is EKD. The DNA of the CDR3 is TGTGCCTGTGACGTACTGGGGGATACGCACACTGATAAACTCATCTTT. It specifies CACDVLGDTHTDKLIF.

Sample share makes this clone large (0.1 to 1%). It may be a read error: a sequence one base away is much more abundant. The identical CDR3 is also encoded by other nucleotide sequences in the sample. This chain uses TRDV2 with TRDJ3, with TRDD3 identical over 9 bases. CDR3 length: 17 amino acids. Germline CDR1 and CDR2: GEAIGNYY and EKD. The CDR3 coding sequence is TGTGCCTGTGACTACTGGGGGAGCTCCTGGGACACTCGACAGATGTTTTTC. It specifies CACDYWGSSWDTRQMFF.

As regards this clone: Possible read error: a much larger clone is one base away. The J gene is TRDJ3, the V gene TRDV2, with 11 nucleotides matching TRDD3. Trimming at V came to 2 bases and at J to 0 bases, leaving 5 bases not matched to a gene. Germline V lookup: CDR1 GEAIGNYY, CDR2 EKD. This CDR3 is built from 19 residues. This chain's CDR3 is CACDIVLGDSSWDTRQMFF. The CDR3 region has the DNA TGTGCCTGTGACATCGTACTGGGGGATAGCTCCTGGGACACCCGACAGATGTTTTTC.

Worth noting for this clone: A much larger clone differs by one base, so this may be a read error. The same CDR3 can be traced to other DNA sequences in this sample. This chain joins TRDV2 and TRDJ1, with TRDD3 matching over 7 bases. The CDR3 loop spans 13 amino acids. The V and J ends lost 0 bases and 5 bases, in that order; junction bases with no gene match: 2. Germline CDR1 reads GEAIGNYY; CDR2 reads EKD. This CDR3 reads CACDTWGTDKLIF. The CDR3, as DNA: TGTGCCTGTGACACCTGGGGGACTGATAAACTCATCTTT.

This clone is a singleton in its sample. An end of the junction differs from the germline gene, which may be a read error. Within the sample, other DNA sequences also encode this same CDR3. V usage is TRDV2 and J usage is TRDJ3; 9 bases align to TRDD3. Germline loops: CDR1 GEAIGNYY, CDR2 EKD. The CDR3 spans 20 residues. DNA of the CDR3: TGTGCCTGTGACACCGTTCAACTGGGGGACTTGACGTGGGACACTCGACAGATGTTTTTC. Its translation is CACDTVQLGDLTWDTRQMFF.

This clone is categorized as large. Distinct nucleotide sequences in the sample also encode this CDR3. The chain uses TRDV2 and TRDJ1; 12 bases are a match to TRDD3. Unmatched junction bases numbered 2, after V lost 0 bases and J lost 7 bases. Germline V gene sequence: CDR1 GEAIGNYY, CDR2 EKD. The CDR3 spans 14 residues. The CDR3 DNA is TGTGCCTGTGACACCGTACTGGGGGATACTAAACTCATCTTT. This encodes CACDTVLGDTKLIF.

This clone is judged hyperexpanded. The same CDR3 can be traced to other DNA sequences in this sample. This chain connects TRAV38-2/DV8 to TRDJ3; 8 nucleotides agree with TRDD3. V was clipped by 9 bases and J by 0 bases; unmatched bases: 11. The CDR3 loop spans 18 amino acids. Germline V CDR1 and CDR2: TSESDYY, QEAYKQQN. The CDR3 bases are TGTGCTTTCATGAAGCTACTGGGGGGCTCCTGGGACACCCGACAGATGTTTTTC. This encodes CAFMKLLGGSWDTRQMFF.

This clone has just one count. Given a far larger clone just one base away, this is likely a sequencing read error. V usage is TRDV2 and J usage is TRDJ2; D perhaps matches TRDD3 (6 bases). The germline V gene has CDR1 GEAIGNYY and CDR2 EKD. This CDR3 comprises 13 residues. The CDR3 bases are TGTGCCCGTGACACCTGGGGGACAGCACAACTCTTCTTT. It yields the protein CARDTWGTAQLFF.

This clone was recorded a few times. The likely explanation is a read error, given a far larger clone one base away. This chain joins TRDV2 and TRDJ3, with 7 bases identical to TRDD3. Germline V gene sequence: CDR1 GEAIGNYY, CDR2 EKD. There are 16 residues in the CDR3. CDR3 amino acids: CACDWGSSWDIRQMFF. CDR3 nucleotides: TGTGCCTGTGACTGGGGGAGCTCCTGGGACATCCGACAGATGTTTTTC.

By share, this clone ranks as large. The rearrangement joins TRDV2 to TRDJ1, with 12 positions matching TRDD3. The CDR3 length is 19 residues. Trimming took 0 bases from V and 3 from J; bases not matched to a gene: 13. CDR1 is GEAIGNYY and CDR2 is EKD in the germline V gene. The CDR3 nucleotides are TGTGCCTGTGACACCGTGGTGGCTGGGGGATACGCGTTCTCCGATAAACTCATCTTT. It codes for CACDTVVAGGYAFSDKLIF.

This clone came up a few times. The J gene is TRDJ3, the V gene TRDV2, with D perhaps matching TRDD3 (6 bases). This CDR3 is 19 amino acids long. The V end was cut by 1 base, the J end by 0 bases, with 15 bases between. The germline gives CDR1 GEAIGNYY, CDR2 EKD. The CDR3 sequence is CACDTLGIDSSWDTRQMFF. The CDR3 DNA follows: TGTGCCTGTGACACTCTGGGGATCGATAGCTCCTGGGACACCCGACAGATGTTTTTC.

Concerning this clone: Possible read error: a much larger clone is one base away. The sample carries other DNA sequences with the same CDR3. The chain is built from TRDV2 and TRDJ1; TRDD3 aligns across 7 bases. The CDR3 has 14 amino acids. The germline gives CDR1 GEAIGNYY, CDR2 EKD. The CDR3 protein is CACDTWGNTDKLIF. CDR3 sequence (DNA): TGTGCCTGTGACACCTGGGGGAACACAGATAAACTCATCTTT.

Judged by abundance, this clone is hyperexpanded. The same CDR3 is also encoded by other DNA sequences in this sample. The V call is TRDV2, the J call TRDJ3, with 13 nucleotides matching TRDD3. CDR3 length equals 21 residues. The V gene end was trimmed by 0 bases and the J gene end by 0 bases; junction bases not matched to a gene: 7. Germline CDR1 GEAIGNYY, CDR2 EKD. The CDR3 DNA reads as TGTGCCTGTGACACCGTACTGGGGGATACGCAGAGCTCCTGGGACACCCGACAGATGTTTTTC. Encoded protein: CACDTVLGDTQSSWDTRQMFF.

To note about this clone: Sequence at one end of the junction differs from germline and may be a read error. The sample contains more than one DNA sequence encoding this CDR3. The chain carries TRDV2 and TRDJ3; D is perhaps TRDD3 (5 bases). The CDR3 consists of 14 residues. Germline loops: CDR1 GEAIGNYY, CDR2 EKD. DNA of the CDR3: TGTGCCTGTGCAAGGACCTGGGACACTCGACAGATGTTTTTC. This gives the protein CACARTWDTRQMFF.

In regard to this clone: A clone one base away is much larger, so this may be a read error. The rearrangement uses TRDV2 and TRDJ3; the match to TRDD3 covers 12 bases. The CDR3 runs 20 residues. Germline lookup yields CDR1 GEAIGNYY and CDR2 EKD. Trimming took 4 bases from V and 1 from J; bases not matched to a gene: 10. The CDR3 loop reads CACDPLGDTVTSWDTRQMFF. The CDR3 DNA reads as TGTGCCTGTGATCCTCTGGGGGATACGGTCACTTCCTGGGACACCCGACAGATGTTTTTC.

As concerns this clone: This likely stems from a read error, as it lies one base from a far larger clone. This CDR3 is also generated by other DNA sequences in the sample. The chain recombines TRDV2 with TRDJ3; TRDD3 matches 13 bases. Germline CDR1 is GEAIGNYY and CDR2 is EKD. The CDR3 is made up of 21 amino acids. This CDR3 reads CACDTVLGDTQSSWDTRQMFF. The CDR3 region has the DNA TGTGCCTGTGACACCGTACTGGGGGATACGCAGAGCTCCTGGGACACACGACAGATGTTTTTC.

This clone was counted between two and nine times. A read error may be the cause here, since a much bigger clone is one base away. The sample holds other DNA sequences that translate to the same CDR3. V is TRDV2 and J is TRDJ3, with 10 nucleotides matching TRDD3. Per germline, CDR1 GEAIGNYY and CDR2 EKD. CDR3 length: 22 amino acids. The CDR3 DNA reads TGTGCCTGTGACACCGGTTTTACTGGGGGATCAAGGGGCTCCTGGGACACTCGACAGATGTTTTTC. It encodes CACDTGFTGGSRGSWDTRQMFF.

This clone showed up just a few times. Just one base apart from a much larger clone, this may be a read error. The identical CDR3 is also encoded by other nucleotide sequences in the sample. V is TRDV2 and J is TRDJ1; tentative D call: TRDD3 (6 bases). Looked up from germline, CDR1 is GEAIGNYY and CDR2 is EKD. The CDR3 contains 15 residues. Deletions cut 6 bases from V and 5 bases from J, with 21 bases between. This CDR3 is CACFSTGLWIDKLIF. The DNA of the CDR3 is TGTGCCTGTTTCTCGACTGGGTTGTGGATAGATAAACTCATCTTT.

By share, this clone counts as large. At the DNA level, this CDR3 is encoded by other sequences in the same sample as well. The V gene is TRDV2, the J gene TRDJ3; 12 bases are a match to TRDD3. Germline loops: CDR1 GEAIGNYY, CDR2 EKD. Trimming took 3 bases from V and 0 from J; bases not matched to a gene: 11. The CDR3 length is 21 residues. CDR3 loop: CACDPVLGDTFSSWDTRQMFF. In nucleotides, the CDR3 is TGTGCCTGTGACCCCGTACTGGGGGATACATTTAGCTCCTGGGACACCCGACAGATGTTTTTC.

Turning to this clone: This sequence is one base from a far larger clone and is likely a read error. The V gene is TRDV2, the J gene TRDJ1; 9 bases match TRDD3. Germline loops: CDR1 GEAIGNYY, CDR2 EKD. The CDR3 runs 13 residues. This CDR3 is CACVTWGMDKLIF. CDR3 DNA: TGTGCCTGTGTCACCTGGGGGATGGATAAACTCATCTTT.

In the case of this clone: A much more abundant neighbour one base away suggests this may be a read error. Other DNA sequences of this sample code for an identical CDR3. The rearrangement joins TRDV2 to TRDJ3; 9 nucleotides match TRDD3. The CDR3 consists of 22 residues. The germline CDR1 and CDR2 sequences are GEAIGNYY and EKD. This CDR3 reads CACDPLRMGGGYRRWDTRQMFF. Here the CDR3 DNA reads TGTGCCTGTGACCCACTTCGGATGGGGGGGGGATACAGGCGATGGGACACTCGACAGATGTTTTTC.

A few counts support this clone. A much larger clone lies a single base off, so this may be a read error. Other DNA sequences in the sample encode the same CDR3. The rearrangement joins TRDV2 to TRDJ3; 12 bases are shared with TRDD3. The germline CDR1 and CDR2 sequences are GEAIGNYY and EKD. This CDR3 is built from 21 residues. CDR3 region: CACDPVLGDTFSSWDTRQMFF. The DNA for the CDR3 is TGTGCCTGTGACCCCGTACTGGGGGATACATTTAGCTCCTGGGACACTCGACAGATGTTTTTC.

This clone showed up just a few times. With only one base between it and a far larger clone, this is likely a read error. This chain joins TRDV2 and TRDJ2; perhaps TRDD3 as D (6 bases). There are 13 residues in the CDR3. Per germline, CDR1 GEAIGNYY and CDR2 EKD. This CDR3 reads CAYDTWGTAQLFF. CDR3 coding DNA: TGTGCCTATGACACCTGGGGGACAGCACAACTCTTCTTT.

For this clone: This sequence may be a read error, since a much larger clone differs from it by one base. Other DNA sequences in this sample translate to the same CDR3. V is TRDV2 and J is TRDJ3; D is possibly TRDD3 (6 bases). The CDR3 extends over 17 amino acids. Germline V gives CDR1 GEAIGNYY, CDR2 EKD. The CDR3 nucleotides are TGTGCCTGTGACACCGGGGGGAGCTCCTGGGACACTCGACAGATGTTTTTC. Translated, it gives CACDTGGSSWDTRQMFF.

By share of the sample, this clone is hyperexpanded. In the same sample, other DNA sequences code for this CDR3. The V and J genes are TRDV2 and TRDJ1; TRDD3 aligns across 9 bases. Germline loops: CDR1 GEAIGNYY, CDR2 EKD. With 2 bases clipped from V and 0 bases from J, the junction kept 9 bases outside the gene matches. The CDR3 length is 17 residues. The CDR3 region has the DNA TGTGCCTGTGACATTCATACTGGGGGACCGTACACCGATAAACTCATCTTT. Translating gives CACDIHTGGPYTDKLIF.

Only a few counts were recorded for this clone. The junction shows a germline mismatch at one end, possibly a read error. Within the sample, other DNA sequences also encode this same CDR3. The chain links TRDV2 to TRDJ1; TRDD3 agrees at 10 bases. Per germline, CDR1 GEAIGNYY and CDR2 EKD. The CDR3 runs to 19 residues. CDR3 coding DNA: TGTGCCTGTGACACCAAGGTGGGGGTCTGGGGGATATACACTGATAAACTCATCTTT. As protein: CACDTKVGVWGIYTDKLIF.

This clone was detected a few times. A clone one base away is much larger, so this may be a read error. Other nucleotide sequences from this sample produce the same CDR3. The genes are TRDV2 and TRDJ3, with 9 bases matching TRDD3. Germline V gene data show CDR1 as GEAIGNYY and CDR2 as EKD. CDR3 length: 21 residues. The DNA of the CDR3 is TGTGCCTGTGACACCGTACTGGGGGACCCTTCCTCCTCCTGGGACACTCGACAGATGTTTTTC. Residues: CACDTVLGDPSSSWDTRQMFF.

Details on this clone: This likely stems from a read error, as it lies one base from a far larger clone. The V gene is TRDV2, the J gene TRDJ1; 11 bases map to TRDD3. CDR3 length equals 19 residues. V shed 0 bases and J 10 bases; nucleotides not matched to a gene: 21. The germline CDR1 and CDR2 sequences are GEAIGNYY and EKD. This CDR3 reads CACDTVGLLAGGYPGGLIF. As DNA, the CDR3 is TGTGCCTGTGACACCGTCGGACTACTTGCTGGGGGATACCCGGGAGGACTCATCTTT.

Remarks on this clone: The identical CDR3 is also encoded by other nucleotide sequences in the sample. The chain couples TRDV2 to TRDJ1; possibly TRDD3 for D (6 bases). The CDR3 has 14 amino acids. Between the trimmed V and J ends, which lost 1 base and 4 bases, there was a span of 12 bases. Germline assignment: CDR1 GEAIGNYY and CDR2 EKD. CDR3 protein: CACDTFPGIDKLIF. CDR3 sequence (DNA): TGTGCCTGTGACACGTTTCCGGGGATCGATAAACTCATCTTT.